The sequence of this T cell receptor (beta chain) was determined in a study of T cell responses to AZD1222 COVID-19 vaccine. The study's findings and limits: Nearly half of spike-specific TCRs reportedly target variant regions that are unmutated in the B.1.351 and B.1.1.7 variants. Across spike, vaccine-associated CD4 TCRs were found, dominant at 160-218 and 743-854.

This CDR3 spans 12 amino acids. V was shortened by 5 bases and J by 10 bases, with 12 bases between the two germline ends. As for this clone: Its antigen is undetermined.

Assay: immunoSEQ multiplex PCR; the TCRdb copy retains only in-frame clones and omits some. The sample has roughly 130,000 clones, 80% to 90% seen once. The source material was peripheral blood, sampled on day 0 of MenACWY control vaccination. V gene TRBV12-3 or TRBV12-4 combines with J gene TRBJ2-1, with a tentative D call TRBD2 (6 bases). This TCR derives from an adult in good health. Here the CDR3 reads CASSPGLYEQFF. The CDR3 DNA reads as TGTGCCAGCAGTCCCGGACTATACGAGCAGTTCTTC.